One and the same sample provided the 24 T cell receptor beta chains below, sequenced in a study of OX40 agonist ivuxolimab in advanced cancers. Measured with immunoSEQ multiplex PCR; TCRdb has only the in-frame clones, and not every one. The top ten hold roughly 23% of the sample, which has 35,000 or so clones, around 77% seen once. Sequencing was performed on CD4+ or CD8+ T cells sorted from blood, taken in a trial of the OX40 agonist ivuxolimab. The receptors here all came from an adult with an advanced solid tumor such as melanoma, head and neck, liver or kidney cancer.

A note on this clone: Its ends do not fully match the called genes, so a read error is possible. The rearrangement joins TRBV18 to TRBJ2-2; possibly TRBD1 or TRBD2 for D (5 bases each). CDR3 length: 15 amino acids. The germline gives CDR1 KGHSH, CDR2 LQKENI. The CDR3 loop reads CASSTPGPNTGELFF. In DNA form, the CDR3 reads TGTGCCAGCTCAACACCGGGACCAAACACCGGGGAGCTGTTTTTT.

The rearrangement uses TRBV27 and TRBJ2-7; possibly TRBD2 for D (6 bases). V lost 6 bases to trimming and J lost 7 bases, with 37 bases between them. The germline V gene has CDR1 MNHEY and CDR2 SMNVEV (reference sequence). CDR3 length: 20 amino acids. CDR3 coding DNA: TGTGCCAGCAGCCCATTATGGTGGGCTGACGGCCCCTCTGTTGGGGGGGAGCAGTACTTC. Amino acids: CASSPLWWADGPSVGGEQYF.

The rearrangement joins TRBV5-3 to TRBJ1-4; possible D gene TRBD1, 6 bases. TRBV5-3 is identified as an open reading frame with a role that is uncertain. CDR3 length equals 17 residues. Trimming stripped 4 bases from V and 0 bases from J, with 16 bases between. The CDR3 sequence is CARSPVPRGATNEKLFF. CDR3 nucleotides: TGTGCCAGAAGCCCGGTTCCCAGGGGTGCAACTAATGAAAAACTGTTTTTT.

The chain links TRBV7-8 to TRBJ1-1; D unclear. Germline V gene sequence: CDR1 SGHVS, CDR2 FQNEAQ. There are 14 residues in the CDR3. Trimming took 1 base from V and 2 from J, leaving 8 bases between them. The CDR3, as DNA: TGTGCCAGCAGCTTAGGTGCAGTTAACACTGAAGCTTTCTTT. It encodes CASSLGAVNTEAFF.

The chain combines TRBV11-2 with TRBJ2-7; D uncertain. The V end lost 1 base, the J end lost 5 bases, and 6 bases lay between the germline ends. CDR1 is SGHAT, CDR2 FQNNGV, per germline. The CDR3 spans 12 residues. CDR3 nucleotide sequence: TGTGCCAGCAGCTTAGGAGGAAACGAGCAGTACTTC. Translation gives CASSLGGNEQYF.

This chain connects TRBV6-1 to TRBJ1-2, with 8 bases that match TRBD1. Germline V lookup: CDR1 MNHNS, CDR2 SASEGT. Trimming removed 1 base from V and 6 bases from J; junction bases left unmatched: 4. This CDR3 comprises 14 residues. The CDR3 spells CASSEDRGFDGYTF. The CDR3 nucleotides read TGTGCCAGCAGTGAAGACAGGGGGTTCGATGGCTACACCTTC.

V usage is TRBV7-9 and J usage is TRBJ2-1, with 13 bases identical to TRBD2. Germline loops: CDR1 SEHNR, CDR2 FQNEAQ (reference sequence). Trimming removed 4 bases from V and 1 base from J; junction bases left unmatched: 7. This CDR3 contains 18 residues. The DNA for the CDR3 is TGTGCCAGCAGCTCAGGACTAGCGGGAGAGTTGTCCTACAATGAGCAGTTCTTC. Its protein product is CASSSGLAGELSYNEQFF.

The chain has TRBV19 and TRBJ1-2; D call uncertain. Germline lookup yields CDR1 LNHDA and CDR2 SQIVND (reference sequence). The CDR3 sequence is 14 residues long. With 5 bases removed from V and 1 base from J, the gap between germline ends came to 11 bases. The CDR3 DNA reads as TGTGCCAGTAGTGTTCCGGACGGTAACTATGGCTACACCTTC. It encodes CASSVPDGNYGYTF. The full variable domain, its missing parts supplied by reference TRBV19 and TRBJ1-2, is DGGITQSPKYLFRKEGQNVTLSCEQNLNHDAMYWYRQDPGQGLRLIYYSQIVNDFQKGDIAEGYSVSREKKESFPLTVTSAQKNPTAFYLCASSVPDGNYGYTFGSGTRLTVV.

DNA for the CDR3: TGTGCCAGCAGTCTGGTAAGAGGTACTACTGATGAGCAGTTCTTC. Amino acids: CASSLVRGTTDEQFF. The chain has TRBV27 and TRBJ2-1; D unclear. The CDR3 covers 15 residues. Germline loops: CDR1 MNHEY, CDR2 SMNVEV (reference sequence). Trimming pared 5 bases from V and 8 bases from J, leaving 19 bases between.

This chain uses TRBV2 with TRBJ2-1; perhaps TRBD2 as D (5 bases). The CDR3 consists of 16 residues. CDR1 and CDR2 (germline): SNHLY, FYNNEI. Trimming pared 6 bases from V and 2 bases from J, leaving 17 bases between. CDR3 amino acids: CASRDLAGRAYNEQFF. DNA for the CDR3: TGTGCCAGCAGGGACCTGGCGGGTCGGGCCTACAATGAGCAGTTCTTC.

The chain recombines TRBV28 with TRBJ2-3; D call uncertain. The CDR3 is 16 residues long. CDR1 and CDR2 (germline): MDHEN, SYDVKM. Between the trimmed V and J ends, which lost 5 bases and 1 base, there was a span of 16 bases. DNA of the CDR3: TGTGCCAGCAGTCCCCTCGACCGGGCGGGCACAGATACGCAGTATTTT. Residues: CASSPLDRAGTDTQYF.

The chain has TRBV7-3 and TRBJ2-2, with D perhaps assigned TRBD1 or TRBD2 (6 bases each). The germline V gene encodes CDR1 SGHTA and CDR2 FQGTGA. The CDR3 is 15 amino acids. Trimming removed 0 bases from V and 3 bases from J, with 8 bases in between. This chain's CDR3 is CASSLTGGHTGELFF. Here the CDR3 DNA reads TGTGCCAGCAGCTTAACAGGGGGGCACACCGGGGAGCTGTTTTTT.

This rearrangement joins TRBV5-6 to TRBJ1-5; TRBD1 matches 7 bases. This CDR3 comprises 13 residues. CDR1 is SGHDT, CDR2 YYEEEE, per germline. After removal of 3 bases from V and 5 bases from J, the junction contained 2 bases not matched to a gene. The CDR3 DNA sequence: TGTGCCAGCAGCTCACAGGGGTATCAGCCCCAGCATTTT. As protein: CASSSQGYQPQHF. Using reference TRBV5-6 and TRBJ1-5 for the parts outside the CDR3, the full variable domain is DAGVTQSPTHLIKTRGQQVTLRCSPKSGHDTVSWYQQALGQGPQFIFQYYEEEERQRGNFPDRFSGHQFPNYSSELNVNALLLGDSALYLCASSSQGYQPQHFGDGTRLSIL.

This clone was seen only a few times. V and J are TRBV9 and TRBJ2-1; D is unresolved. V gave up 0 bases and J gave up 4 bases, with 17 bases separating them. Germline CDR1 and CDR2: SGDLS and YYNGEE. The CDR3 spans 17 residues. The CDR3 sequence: CASSVVPEQPYYNEQFF. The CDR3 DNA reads TGTGCCAGCAGCGTAGTCCCTGAACAGCCGTATTACAATGAGCAGTTCTTC.

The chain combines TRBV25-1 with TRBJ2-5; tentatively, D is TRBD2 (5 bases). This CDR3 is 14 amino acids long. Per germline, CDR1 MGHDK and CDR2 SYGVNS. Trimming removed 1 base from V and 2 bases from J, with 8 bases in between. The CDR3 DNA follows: TGTGCCAGCAGTGAATTGGGAGTTCAAGAGACCCAGTACTTC. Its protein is CASSELGVQETQYF.

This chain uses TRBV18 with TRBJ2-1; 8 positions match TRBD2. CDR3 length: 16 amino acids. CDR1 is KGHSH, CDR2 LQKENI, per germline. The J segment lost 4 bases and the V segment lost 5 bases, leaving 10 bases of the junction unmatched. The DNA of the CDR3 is TGTGCCAGCTCATCTAGCGGGCTAGGGCTTTACAATGAGCAGTTCTTC. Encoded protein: CASSSSGLGLYNEQFF.

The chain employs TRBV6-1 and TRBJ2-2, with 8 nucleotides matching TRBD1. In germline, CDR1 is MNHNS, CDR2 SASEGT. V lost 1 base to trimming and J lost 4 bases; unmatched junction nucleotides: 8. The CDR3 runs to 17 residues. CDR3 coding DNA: TGTGCCAGCAGTGAAGTGGGGACAGGCTGGGGCACCGGGGAGCTGTTTTTT. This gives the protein CASSEVGTGWGTGELFF.

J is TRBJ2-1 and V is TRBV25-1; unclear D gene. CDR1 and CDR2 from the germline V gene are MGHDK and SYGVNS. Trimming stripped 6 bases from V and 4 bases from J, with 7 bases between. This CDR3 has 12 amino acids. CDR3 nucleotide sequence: TGTGCCAGCAGCGACTTATACAATGAGCAGTTCTTC. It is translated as CASSDLYNEQFF.

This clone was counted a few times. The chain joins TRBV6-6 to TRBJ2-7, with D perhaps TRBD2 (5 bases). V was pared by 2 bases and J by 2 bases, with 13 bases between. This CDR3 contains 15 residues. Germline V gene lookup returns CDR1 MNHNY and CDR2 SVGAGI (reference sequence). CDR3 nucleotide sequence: TGTGCCAGCAGTTACGGGAGCGGCAGACCCTACGAGCAGTACTTC. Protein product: CASSYGSGRPYEQYF.

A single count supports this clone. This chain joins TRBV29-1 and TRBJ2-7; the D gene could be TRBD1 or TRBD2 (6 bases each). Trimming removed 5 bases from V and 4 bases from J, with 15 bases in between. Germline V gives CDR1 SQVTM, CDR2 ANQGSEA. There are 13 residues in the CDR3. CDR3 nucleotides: TGCAGCGTTAAGGATTGGGGGGCTTACGAGCAGTACTTC. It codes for CSVKDWGAYEQYF.

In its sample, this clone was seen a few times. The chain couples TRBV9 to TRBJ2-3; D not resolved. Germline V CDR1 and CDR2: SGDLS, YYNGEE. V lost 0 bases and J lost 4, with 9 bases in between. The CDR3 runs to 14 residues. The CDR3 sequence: CASSVGADSDTQYF. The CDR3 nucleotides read TGTGCCAGCAGCGTAGGGGCAGATTCAGATACGCAGTATTTT.

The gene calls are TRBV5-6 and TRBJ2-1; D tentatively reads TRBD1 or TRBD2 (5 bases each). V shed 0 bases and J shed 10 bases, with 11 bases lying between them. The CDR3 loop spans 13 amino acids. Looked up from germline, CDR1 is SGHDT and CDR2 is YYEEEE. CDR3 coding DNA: TGTGCCAGCAGCTTGGTGGCGTGGGGGGAGCAGTTCTTC. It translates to CASSLVAWGEQFF.

The CDR3 sequence is CASSQDEGQFSPLHF. The CDR3 DNA is TGCGCCAGCAGCCAAGATGAGGGACAGTTTTCACCCCTCCACTTT. The rearrangement links TRBV4-3 to TRBJ1-6, with 7 bases matching TRBD1. CDR3 length equals 15 residues. The germline CDR1 and CDR2 sequences are LGHNA and YSLEER. Germline trimming cut 0 bases from V and 9 bases from J; bases unmatched to any gene: 5.

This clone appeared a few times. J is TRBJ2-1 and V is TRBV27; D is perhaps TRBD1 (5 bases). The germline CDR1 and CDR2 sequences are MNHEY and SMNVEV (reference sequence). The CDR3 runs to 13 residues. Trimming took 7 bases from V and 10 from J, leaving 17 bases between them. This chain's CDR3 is CASTVNRLGEQFF. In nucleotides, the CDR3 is TGTGCCAGCACTGTAAACAGGCTAGGGGAGCAGTTCTTC.